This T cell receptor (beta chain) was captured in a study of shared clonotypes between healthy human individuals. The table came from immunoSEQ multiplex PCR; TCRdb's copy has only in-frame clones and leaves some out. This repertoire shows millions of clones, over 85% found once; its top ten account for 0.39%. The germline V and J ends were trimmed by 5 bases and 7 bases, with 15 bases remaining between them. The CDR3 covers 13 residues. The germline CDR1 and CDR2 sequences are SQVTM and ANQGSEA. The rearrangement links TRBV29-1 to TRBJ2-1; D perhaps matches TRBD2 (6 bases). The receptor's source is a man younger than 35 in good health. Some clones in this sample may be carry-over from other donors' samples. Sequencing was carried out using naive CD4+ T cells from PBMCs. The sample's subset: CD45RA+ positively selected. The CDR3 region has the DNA TGCAGCGTTTCGAGGGCCCGGGGGAATGAGCAGTTCTTC. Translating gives CSVSRARGNEQFF.